This entry features one T cell receptor beta chain sequence. This clonotype has a handful of counts. It has no known antigen specificity. Base qualities are not provided; no much larger clone lies one nucleotide away. These data belong to a study of blood T cells in healthy people across ages (dated by TCRdb to between 2014 and 2017). Regarding the complete study: In model experiments, template switching captured about one uniquely barcoded TCR beta cDNA molecule for every two T cells. The study measured age-related changes in TCR beta repertoire diversity using deep sequencing normalized with unique cDNA molecular identifiers. Four age groups were formed from the donors: young (average about 16 years), middle-aged (around 41), aged (over 55) and long-lived (about 80). To avoid experimental bias, donors of different ages were distributed randomly across sequencing lanes. For two donors (one aged 18 to 29 and one aged 80 or older), the study analyzed two additional independent replicas of 1 million unique cDNA reads from the same blood draw.

The 39 donors, aged roughly 6 to 95 years, were systemically healthy Caucasian individuals from Russia. Each donor gave around 9 milliliters of peripheral blood, collected into EDTA-treated Vacutainer tubes. PBMCs were isolated by Ficoll-Paque density-gradient centrifugation, with at least 6.5 million obtained per sample. Total RNA, at least 6 micrograms per sample, was extracted from PBMCs with Trizol reagent. For every donor, an aliquot of PBMCs went through flow cytometry to measure the percentages of naive CD45RAhigh/CD27high T cells. For CDR1 and CDR2, the germline V gene lists SGHTA and FQGNSA. The junction carries 13 bases between V and J, which are trimmed by 5 bases and 4 bases respectively. The CDR3 numbers 14 residues from cysteine through phenylalanine. Of all the DNA, just the CDR3 is kept, 42 bases in frame from base 1. The investigation overall reported the following: Donor CMV infection status was unknown, potentially confounding age-related changes in expanded clonotypes. Since profiling was done on bulk unsorted PBMCs, naive and antigen-experienced compartments could not be conclusively compared. The long-lived group showed more naive CD4+ T cells, fewer expanded clones and increased TCR diversity than the aged group, suggesting age selection. A strong correlation was found between observed TCR beta diversity and the percentage of naive T cells measured by flow cytometry. Observed TCR beta diversity per million T cells fell roughly linearly with age, and a significant reduction was already apparent by age around 40. Estimates of total diversity based on one million sequenced T cells were regarded as lower bounds and as underestimates.

To prepare the library, 5' RACE was applied. The sample was run on an Illumina HiSeq 2500. A second PCR of 7 to 11 cycles was run with a J-beta primer mix and a sample-barcoded 5' primer. A unique molecular identifier was introduced onto each TCR beta cDNA molecule by a template-switch 5' adaptor carrying 12 random nucleotides. Each sample yielded at least 3 million CDR3-containing paired-end reads. The Mint cDNA synthesis kit, primed by a TRBC-specific oligonucleotide, was used to synthesize first-strand cDNA from all RNA. All cDNA was treated with uracil-DNA glycosylase and then went through a first 18-cycle PCR with the universal primers M1SS and BC2_uni_R. Concerning the study's data processing: For normalization, 1 million high-quality reads were randomly selected from each sample, with every read carrying a distinct molecular identifier. Reads with shared molecular identifiers were discarded instead of being binned into consensus sequences. MiTCR, run with a Q25 quality threshold and the strictest error-elimination algorithm, handled CDR3 identification, clonotype clustering and error correction. Lower-bound total TCR beta diversity was estimated with a nonparametric unseen species model using Euler transformation. In TCRdb, the public reads were trimmed at Q25 with fastp and aligned with MiXCR, with productive beta chains retained. CDR3 protein sequences are deduplicated, and each keeps its most common genes and DNA. TCRdb's processing, not the study's, gives the V and J calls here. This sample has roughly 830,000 distinct CDR3 sequences in its table, and around 62% of those were observed once. The ten largest clones capture roughly a quarter of the sample.

Sequenced input: blood. The V and J genes are TRBV7-2 and TRBJ2-3; the D gene is possibly TRBD1 or TRBD2, with 5 bases matching each. The TCR comes from a man aged 25-45 years in good health. The DNA is as follows: TGTGCCAGCAGCCTCCATGAGGGGTCAGATACGCAGTATTTT. Translated, this gives CASSLHEGSDTQYF.